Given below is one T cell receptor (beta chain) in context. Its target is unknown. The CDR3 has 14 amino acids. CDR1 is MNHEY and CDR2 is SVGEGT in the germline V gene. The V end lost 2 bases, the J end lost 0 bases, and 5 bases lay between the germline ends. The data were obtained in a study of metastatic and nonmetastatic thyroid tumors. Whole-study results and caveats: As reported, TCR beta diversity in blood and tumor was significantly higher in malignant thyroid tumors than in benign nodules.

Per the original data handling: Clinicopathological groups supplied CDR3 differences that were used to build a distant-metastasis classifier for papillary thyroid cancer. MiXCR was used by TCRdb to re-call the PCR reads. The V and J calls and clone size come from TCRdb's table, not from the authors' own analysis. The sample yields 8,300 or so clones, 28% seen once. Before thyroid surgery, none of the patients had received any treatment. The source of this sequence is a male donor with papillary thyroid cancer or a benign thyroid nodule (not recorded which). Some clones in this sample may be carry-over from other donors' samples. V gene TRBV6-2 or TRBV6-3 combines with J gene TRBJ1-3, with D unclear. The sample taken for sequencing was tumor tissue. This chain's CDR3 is CASSYGRSGNTIYF. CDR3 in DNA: TGTGCCAGCAGTTACGGGCGCTCTGGAAACACCATATATTTT.